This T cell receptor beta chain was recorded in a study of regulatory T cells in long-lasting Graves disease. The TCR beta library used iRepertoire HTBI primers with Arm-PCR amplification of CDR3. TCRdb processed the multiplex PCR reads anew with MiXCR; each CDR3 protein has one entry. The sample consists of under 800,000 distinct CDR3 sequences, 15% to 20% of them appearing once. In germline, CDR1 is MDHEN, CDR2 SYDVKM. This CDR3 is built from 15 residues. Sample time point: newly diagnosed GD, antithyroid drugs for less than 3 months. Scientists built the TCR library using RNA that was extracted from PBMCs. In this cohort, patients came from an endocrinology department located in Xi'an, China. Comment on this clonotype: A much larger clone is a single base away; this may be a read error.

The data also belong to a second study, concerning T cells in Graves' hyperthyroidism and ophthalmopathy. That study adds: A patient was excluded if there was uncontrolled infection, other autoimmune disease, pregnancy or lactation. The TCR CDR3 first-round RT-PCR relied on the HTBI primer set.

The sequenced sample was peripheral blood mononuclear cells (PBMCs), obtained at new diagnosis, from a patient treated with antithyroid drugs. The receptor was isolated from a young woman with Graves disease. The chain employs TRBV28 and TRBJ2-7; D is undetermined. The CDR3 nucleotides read TGTGCCAACAGTTTACCGGAGCTGCTCTCCTACGAGCAGTACTTC. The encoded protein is CANSLPELLSYEQYF.